The next 29 T cell receptor beta chains were all read from a single sample in a study of T-cell memory formation after mild COVID-19 (dated by TCRdb to the early 2020s). Library creation used 5' RACE. Sequencing was performed on an Illumina NovaSeq 6000. Using fastp trimming at Q25 and MiXCR clonotype assembly, TCRdb reanalyzed the public sequencing data and kept in-frame beta chains. Every CDR3 protein is listed once, alongside the most common genes and DNA of its rows. The sample table shows some 290,000 distinct CDR3 sequences, and roughly 16% are seen once. The ten largest clones add up to 22% of the sample. Input material: PBMCs or a T cell subset sorted from them (not recorded which). These receptors were taken from a young man who had mild COVID-19 (a few samples of this study predate the infection). The sample titles of this study are shuffled in the database, so cell type and time point are left out; the donor was told from shared clones.

The chain combines TRBV5-1 with TRBJ1-6; no clear D gene. The CDR3 covers 17 residues. The ends were cut back, 4 bases at V and 0 bases at J, with 14 bases in the middle. From germline, CDR1 is SGHRS and CDR2 YFSETQ. In DNA form, the CDR3 reads TGCGCCAGCAGCCCCGGGTGGGCAAGCTCCTATAATTCACCCCTCCACTTT. Its translation is CASSPGWASSYNSPLHF.

This clonotype has more than one count but fewer than ten. The rearrangement joins TRBV4-1 to TRBJ1-1; D ambiguous. V was shortened by 1 base and J by 0 bases, with 9 bases between the two germline ends. The CDR3 has 15 residues. Per germline, CDR1 MGHRA and CDR2 YSYEKL. CDR3 sequence (DNA): TGCGCCAGCAGCCAAGCTGTGGCCCTGAACACTGAAGCTTTCTTT. Protein sequence: CASSQAVALNTEAFF.

The chain carries TRBV5-1 and TRBJ1-1; D is unclear. Germline V gene lookup returns CDR1 SGHRS and CDR2 YFSETQ. The CDR3 runs 14 residues. V was trimmed by 2 bases and J by 0 bases, leaving 8 bases between them. In DNA, the CDR3 is TGCGCCAGCAGCTTCGATGTGATGAACACTGAAGCTTTCTTT. As protein: CASSFDVMNTEAFF.

CDR3: CATSEGPRANEQFF. In DNA, the CDR3 is TGTGCCACCAGTGAAGGCCCCAGGGCCAATGAGCAGTTCTTC. The chain has TRBV24-1 and TRBJ2-1, with D maybe TRBD1 (5 bases). This CDR3 spans 14 amino acids. The ends were cut back, 4 bases at V and 6 bases at J, with 12 bases in the middle. CDR1 is KGHDR and CDR2 is SFDVKD in the germline V gene.

The chain carries TRBV24-1 and TRBJ2-3; 10 bases map to TRBD1. This CDR3 has 17 amino acids. Per the germline V gene, CDR1 is KGHDR and CDR2 is SFDVKD. J gave up 5 bases and V 3 bases, and 10 bases lay outside the gene matches. CDR3 region: CATSDPKDRGSRDTQYF. The DNA for the CDR3 is TGTGCCACCAGTGATCCGAAGGACAGGGGGTCCAGAGATACGCAGTATTTT.

This clonotype was found a few times. J is TRBJ2-3 and V is TRBV12-3 or TRBV12-4, with D possibly being TRBD1 (7 bases). V lost 5 bases to trimming and J lost 2 bases, with 14 bases between them. The CDR3 runs 15 residues. For the CDR3, the DNA is TGTGCCAGCAGTCAACCAGGGGGGTTCACAGATACGCAGTATTTT. It encodes CASSQPGGFTDTQYF.

The CDR3 region is CASSLLAGSGPQHF. The CDR3, as DNA: TGTGCCAGCAGTTTACTTGCAGGCAGTGGGCCCCAGCATTTT. J is TRBJ1-5 and V is TRBV12-3 or TRBV12-4, with D uncertain. The CDR3 is 14 residues long. V lost 2 bases and J lost 9, with 14 bases in between.

CDR3 sequence reads: CASSQDNKYNEQFF. The CDR3 region has the DNA TGCGCCAGCAGCCAAGATAACAAATACAATGAGCAGTTCTTC. The V gene is TRBV4-3, the J gene TRBJ2-1; D is uncertain. Germline V lookup: CDR1 LGHNA, CDR2 YSLEER. The CDR3 spans 14 residues. The ends were cut back, 0 bases at V and 4 bases at J, with 7 bases in the middle.

There are a few counts of this clonotype. This rearrangement joins TRBV5-1 to TRBJ2-3; 7 bases align to TRBD1. Trimming removed 6 bases from V and 2 bases from J; junction bases left unmatched: 6. The germline CDR1 and CDR2 sequences are SGHRS and YFSETQ. The CDR3 extends over 14 amino acids. CDR3 DNA sequence: TGCGCCAGCAACCGGGACAGAACCACAGATACGCAGTATTTT. Translating it yields CASNRDRTTDTQYF.

A few counts support this clonotype. The chain is built from TRBV4-2 and TRBJ1-2, with D possibly matching TRBD1 (6 bases). In germline, CDR1 is LGHNA, CDR2 YNFKEQ. The CDR3 runs to 17 residues. V gave up 3 bases and J gave up 2 bases, with 19 bases separating them. The CDR3 protein is CASSHREGGTSNYGYTF. As DNA, the CDR3 is TGTGCCAGCAGCCATCGAGAGGGCGGGACATCCAACTATGGCTACACCTTC.

The table lists this clonotype with a few counts. The V and J genes are TRBV5-1 and TRBJ2-3, with 7 bases lining up with TRBD2. Germline loops: CDR1 SGHRS, CDR2 YFSETQ. J lost 3 bases, V lost 3 bases, and 7 bases had no gene match. The length of the CDR3 is 15 residues. The CDR3 loop is CASSSGGGMTDTQYF. CDR3 nucleotide sequence: TGCGCCAGCAGCTCGGGGGGAGGGATGACAGATACGCAGTATTTT.

This clonotype was recorded a few times. The chain combines TRBV6-5 with TRBJ2-2, with D tentatively TRBD2 (5 bases). The CDR3 sequence is 15 residues long. Trimming cost V 0 bases and J 7 bases, with 12 bases left between them. Germline CDR1 MNHEY, CDR2 SVGAGI. The CDR3 nucleotides are TGTGCCAGCAGTTACTCGTCAGTGACTAACGGGGAGCTGTTTTTT. Protein product: CASSYSSVTNGELFF.

The J gene is TRBJ2-5, the V gene TRBV9, with D hard to call. V dropped 4 bases and J dropped 2 bases, with 15 bases sitting between them. Germline lookup yields CDR1 SGDLS and CDR2 YYNGEE. The CDR3 extends over 15 amino acids. The CDR3 sequence: CASSISQGLQETQYF. The CDR3 nucleotides are TGTGCCAGCAGCATTAGCCAAGGGCTACAAGAGACCCAGTACTTC.

This clonotype was detected a few times. This chain uses TRBV5-1 with TRBJ2-5; 7 bases agree with TRBD2. The junction had 11 bases not matched to a gene; V was cut back by 4 bases and J by 5 bases. Germline CDR1 reads SGHRS; CDR2 reads YFSETQ. This CDR3 is 15 amino acids long. CDR3 sequence: CASSGEGAPEETQYF. Written as DNA, the CDR3 is TGCGCCAGCAGCGGGGAGGGAGCCCCGGAGGAGACCCAGTACTTC.

This clonotype was seen repeatedly, ten times or more. The rearrangement uses TRBV6-6 and TRBJ2-3, with 9 bases that match TRBD1. This CDR3 contains 15 residues. Germline V gene lookup returns CDR1 MNHNY and CDR2 SVGAGI (reference sequence). The J segment lost 2 bases and the V segment lost 6 bases, leaving 6 bases of the junction unmatched. The CDR3 DNA reads TGTGCCAGCAGGCCGGGACAGGGCCACACAGATACGCAGTATTTT. It codes for CASRPGQGHTDTQYF.

The chain employs TRBV4-3 and TRBJ2-5; 10 bases are shared with TRBD2. J gave up 0 bases and V 8 bases, and 9 bases lay outside the gene matches. Germline V gene sequence: CDR1 LGHNA, CDR2 YSLEER. CDR3 length: 16 residues. As DNA, the CDR3 is TGCGCCAGCGCCAGGGCTAGCGGGGGAAACCAAGAGACCCAGTACTTC. It specifies CASARASGGNQETQYF.

This clonotype occurred once. The chain couples TRBV7-6 to TRBJ2-2; 7 bases map to TRBD2. After removal of 1 base from V and 5 bases from J, the junction contained 4 bases not matched to a gene. The CDR3 has 15 amino acids. CDR1 SGHVS and CDR2 FNYEAQ come from the germline V gene. This chain's CDR3 is CASSLERGTTGELFF. CDR3 nucleotide sequence: TGTGCCAGCAGCTTAGAGCGGGGTACAACCGGGGAGCTGTTTTTT.

This clonotype was recorded a few times. This rearrangement joins TRBV6-2 or TRBV6-3 to TRBJ1-5, with 8 bases lining up with TRBD1. The germline V gene has CDR1 MNHEY and CDR2 SVGEGT. V trimming: 7 bases; J trimming: 5 bases; junction bases outside the gene matches: 4. This CDR3 region has 13 residues. CDR3 nucleotide sequence: TGTGCCAGCACCCCGGACAGGGATCAGCCCCAGCATTTT. It codes for CASTPDRDQPQHF.

The chain couples TRBV3-1 to TRBJ2-7, with D perhaps TRBD2 (5 bases). The CDR3 has 13 amino acids. The V end lost 4 bases, the J end lost 1 base, and 8 bases lay between the germline ends. The germline gives CDR1 LGHDT, CDR2 YNNKEL (reference sequence). The CDR3 sequence is CASSRPGSYEQYF. CDR3 nucleotide sequence: TGTGCCAGCAGCCGCCCGGGATCCTACGAGCAGTACTTC.

The J gene is TRBJ1-4, the V gene TRBV12-3 or TRBV12-4, with D maybe TRBD1 (5 bases). V lost 0 bases and J lost 7, with 9 bases in between. This CDR3 spans 14 amino acids. The CDR3 protein is CASSLAGAGEKLFF. DNA for the CDR3: TGTGCCAGCAGTTTAGCAGGGGCCGGTGAAAAACTGTTTTTT.

This clonotype was counted ten times or more. The rearrangement links TRBV6-5 to TRBJ2-4; the match to TRBD2 covers 8 bases. The V gene's germline CDR1 is MNHEY and CDR2 SVGAGI. This CDR3 contains 14 residues. Germline trimming cut 2 bases from V and 8 bases from J; bases unmatched to any gene: 5. The CDR3 DNA sequence: TGTGCCAGCAGTTACCGGCTAGCGGGTGACATTCAGTACTTC. Translation gives CASSYRLAGDIQYF.

This clonotype was seen only a few times. This sequence joins TRBV11-2 and TRBJ2-3; TRBD2 aligns across 10 bases. The CDR3 is made up of 16 amino acids. Losses at the gene ends were 2 bases for V and 4 bases for J; bases not matched to a gene: 6. In germline, CDR1 is SGHAT, CDR2 FQNNGV. CDR3 region: CASSLSSGGAADTQYF. The CDR3 DNA reads as TGTGCCAGCAGCTTATCGAGCGGGGGGGCCGCAGATACGCAGTATTTT.

J is TRBJ1-4 and V is TRBV18, with D tentatively TRBD1 (5 bases). The CDR3 is 14 residues long. Trimming took off 2 bases at V and 6 bases at J, with 10 bases between the two ends. Germline loops: CDR1 KGHSH, CDR2 LQKENI. The DNA of the CDR3 is TGTGCCAGCTCACCATCGTTGACAGATGAAAAACTGTTTTTT. This gives the protein CASSPSLTDEKLFF.

V usage is TRBV28 and J usage is TRBJ2-7; 7 bases fit TRBD2. V was pared by 5 bases and J by 2 bases, with 9 bases of the junction left unmatched. From germline, CDR1 is MDHEN and CDR2 SYDVKM. The CDR3 consists of 15 residues. The CDR3 loop reads CASSESGASPYEQYV. DNA of the CDR3: TGTGCCAGCAGTGAAAGCGGGGCCTCACCCTACGAGCAGTACGTC.

The V and J genes are TRBV18 and TRBJ1-2; tentatively, D is TRBD1 (5 bases). The V and J ends lost 3 bases and 8 bases respectively, with 19 bases between them. Germline CDR1 reads KGHSH; CDR2 reads LQKENI. This CDR3 is built from 15 residues. This CDR3 reads CASSPTTGTRLGYTF. The CDR3 bases are TGTGCCAGCTCACCGACTACCGGGACGCGCCTGGGCTACACCTTC.

The table lists this clonotype with a few counts. This chain uses TRBV11-2 with TRBJ2-1; D is possibly TRBD1 or TRBD2 (6 bases each). The CDR3 is 12 amino acids. CDR1 is SGHAT and CDR2 is FQNNGV in the germline V gene. V was shortened by 5 bases and J by 12 bases, with 14 bases between the two germline ends. In nucleotides, the CDR3 is TGTGCCAGCAGCCTCAACCGGGGGCGGCAGTTCTTC. Protein: CASSLNRGRQFF.

This clonotype was counted a few times. The rearrangement uses TRBV6-1 and TRBJ2-2, with 8 bases that match TRBD1. Trimming took 2 bases from V and 6 from J; bases not matched to a gene: 8. Germline V gene lookup returns CDR1 MNHNS and CDR2 SASEGT. The CDR3 extends over 16 amino acids. CDR3 in amino acids: CASSEWPQGVPGELFF. DNA of the CDR3: TGTGCCAGCAGTGAATGGCCACAGGGGGTTCCCGGGGAGCTGTTTTTT.

This clonotype turned up a few times. V is TRBV20-1 and J is TRBJ2-5; 9 nucleotides match TRBD2. This CDR3 is 14 amino acids long. The ends lost 3 bases at V and 2 bases at J; junction bases unmatched: 4. Germline V lookup: CDR1 DFQATT, CDR2 SNEGSKA (reference sequence). The CDR3 DNA is TGCAGTGCTAGCCGCGGGGGGGCTCAAGAGACCCAGTACTTC. Protein: CSASRGGAQETQYF.

The chain joins TRBV11-3 to TRBJ2-1, with 12 bases matching TRBD2. After removal of 6 bases from V and 15 bases from J, the junction contained 0 bases not matched to a gene. The V gene's germline CDR1 is SGHNT and CDR2 YENEEA. The CDR3 has 10 amino acids. The CDR3 nucleotides are TGTGCCAGCAGGACTAGCGGGGGGTTCTTC. As protein: CASRTSGGFF.